The rows below give T cell receptor beta chains drawn from one sample of a study of blood T cell repertoires in COVID-19. The method was immunoSEQ multiplex PCR; TCRdb's version includes in-frame clones alone and lacks a portion of them. The repertoire consists of approximately 64,000 clones, with more than 75% occurring once and the leading ten covering over 9.5%. Sequences were obtained from PBMCs or T cells enriched from blood (not recorded which). The receptors originated from a woman in her thirties or forties who had recovered from COVID-19. CDR3s include the opening cysteine and the closing phenylalanine or tryptophan. Fields, in order: V gene, D gene, J gene, CDR3 DNA, CDR3 protein. A D gene is named only where the DNA matches it firmly.

>TRBV5-1|TRBD2|TRBJ2-7
TGCGCCAGCAGCTTCGGACTAGCGGGGGGGCCGTCCTACGAGCAGTACTTC
CASSFGLAGGPSYEQYF
>TRBV5-8|TRBD1|TRBJ1-2
TGTGCCAGCAGCTTGAGGGCAGGGGGGTACTATGGCTACACCTTC
CASSLRAGGYYGYTF
>TRBV6-5|.|TRBJ1-2
TGTGCCAGCAGTTACTCACAGGTTCTCTCTATTGGCTACACCTTC
CASSYSQVLSIGYTF
>TRBV3-1/TRBV3-2|TRBD2|TRBJ2-5
TGTGCCAGCAGCCCTTCGGGACTAGAAGAGACCCAGTACTTC
CASSPSGLEETQYF
>TRBV5-5|TRBD2|TRBJ2-7
TGTGCCAGCAGCGAGGGGACTAGCGGCTCCTACGAGCAGTACTTC
CASSEGTSGSYEQYF
>TRBV20-1|.|TRBJ1-2
TGCAGTGCCCAGGGGCAGGGGAGCTACACCTTC
CSAQGQGSYTF
>TRBV6-5|TRBD1|TRBJ1-1
TGTGCCAGCAGTTTGGACAGGGTTGCTGAAGCTTTCTTT
CASSLDRVAEAFF
>TRBV10-3|TRBD1|TRBJ2-7
TGTGCCATCAGGGGACAGGGAATGGAGTACTTC
CAIRGQGMEYF
>TRBV19|.|TRBJ2-1
TGTGCCAGTAGTATAACTAGCATAGGCTATGAGCAGTTCTTC
CASSITSIGYEQFF
>TRBV3-1/TRBV3-2|.|TRBJ1-1
TGTGCCAGCAGCCCCCCAAACTTGAACACTGAAGCTTTCTTT
CASSPPNLNTEAFF
>TRBV10-2|TRBD2|TRBJ2-5
TGCGCCAGCAGTGAGTTTAGCGGGGGGGCCCGGGGAGAGACCCAGTACTTC
CASSEFSGGARGETQYF
>TRBV6-5|.|TRBJ1-5
TGTGCCAGCAGTTACGGATCGGGGTATCAGCCCCAGCATTTT
CASSYGSGYQPQHF